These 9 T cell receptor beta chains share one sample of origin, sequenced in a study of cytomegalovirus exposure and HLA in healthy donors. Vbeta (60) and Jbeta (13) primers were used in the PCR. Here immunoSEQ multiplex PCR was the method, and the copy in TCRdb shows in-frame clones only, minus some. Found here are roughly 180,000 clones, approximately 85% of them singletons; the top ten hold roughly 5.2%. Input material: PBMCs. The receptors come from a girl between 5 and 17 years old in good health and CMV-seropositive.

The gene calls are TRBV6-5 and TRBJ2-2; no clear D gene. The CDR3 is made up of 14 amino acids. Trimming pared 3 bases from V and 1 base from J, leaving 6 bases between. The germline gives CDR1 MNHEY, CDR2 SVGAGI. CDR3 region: CASSYTENTGELFF. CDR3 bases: TGTGCCAGCAGTTATACTGAGAACACCGGGGAGCTGTTTTTT.

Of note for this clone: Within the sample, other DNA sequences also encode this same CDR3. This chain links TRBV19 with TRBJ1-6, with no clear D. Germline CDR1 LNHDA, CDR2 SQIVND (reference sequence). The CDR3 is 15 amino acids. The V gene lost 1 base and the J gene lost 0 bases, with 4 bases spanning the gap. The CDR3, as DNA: TGTGCCAGTAGTATAGGGAGCTCCTATAATTCACCCCTCCACTTT. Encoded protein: CASSIGSSYNSPLHF.

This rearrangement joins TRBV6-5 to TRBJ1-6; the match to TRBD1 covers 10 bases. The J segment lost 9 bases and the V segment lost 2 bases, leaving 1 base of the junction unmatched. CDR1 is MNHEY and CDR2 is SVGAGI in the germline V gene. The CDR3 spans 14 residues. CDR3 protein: CASSYGTGVSPLHF. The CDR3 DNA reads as TGTGCCAGCAGTTACGGGACAGGGGTTTCACCCCTCCACTTT.

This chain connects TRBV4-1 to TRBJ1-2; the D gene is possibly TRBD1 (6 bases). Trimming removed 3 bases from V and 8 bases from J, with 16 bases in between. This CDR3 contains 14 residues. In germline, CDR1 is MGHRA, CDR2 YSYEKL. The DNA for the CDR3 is TGCGCCAGCAGCCAGCTGACAGGATTGGAAGGCTACACCTTC. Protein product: CASSQLTGLEGYTF.

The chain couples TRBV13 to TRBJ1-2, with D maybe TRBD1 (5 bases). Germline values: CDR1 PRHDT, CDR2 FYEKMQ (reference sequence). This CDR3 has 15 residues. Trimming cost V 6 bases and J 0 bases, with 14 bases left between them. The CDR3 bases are TGTGCCAGCAGACATGCAGGGTCCCCTAACTATGGCTACACCTTC. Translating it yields CASRHAGSPNYGYTF. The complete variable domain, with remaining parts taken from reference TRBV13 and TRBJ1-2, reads AAGVIQSPRHLIKEKRETATLKCYPIPRHDTVYWYQQGPGQDPQFLISFYEKMQSDKGSIPDRFSAQQFSDYHSELNMSSLELGDSALYFCASRHAGSPNYGYTFGSGTRLTVV.

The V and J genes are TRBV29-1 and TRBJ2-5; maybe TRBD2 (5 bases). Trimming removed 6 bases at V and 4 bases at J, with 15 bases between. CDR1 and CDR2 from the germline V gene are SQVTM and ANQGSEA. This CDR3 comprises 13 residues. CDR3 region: CSVLGGEIETQYF. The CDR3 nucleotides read TGCAGCGTCCTAGGAGGCGAGATAGAGACCCAGTACTTC.

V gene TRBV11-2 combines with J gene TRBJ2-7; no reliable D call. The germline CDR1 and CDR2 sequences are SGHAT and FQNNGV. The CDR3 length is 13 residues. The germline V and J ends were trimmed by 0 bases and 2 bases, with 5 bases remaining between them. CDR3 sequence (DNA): TGTGCCAGCAGCTTAGATCAAACCTACGAGCAGTACTTC. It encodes CASSLDQTYEQYF.

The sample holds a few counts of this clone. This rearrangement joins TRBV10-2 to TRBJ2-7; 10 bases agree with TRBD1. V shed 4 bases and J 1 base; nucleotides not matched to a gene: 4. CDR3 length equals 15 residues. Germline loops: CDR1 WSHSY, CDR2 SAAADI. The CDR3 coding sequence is TGCGCCAGCAGTGGGCCGGGACAGGGGTCCTACGAGCAGTACTTC. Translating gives CASSGPGQGSYEQYF.

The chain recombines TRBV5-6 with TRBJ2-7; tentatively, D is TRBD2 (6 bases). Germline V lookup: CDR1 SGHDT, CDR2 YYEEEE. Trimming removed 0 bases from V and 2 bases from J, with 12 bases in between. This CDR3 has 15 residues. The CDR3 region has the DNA TGTGCCAGCAGCTTGGAGGGGACTTTACCCTACGAGCAGTACTTC. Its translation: CASSLEGTLPYEQYF.